This T cell receptor beta chain is from a study of shared clonotypes between healthy human individuals. Trimming left V 2 bases short and J 2 bases short, with 12 bases between. This CDR3 comprises 15 residues. In germline, CDR1 is SGHDN, CDR2 FVKESK. The assay was immunoSEQ multiplex PCR, and TCRdb's table has in-frame clones only and misses some. Of a few million clones detected, more than 80% appear once; the ten largest clones hold about 0.39%. The clonotype comes from a man in his late teens or twenties in good health. Some clones in this sample may be carry-over from other donors' samples. The sequencing sample was made of naive CD4+ T cells from PBMCs. Regarding subset: CD45RA+ positively selected. The chain couples TRBV14 to TRBJ1-2; D perhaps matches TRBD1 (5 bases). This CDR3 reads CASSQKPGLNYGYTF. CDR3 coding DNA: TGTGCCAGCAGCCAAAAACCGGGACTCAACTATGGCTACACCTTC.